This note documents a single T cell receptor (beta chain) sequence. The ends were cut back, 5 bases at V and 3 bases at J, with 19 bases in the middle. The germline V gene encodes CDR1 MNHEY and CDR2 SMNVEV (reference sequence). The CDR3 contains 17 residues. The data are from a study of shared T cell receptors in the human thymus. Method: immunoSEQ multiplex PCR; TCRdb's copy keeps in-frame clones and lacks some. In the table there are around 340,000 clones, around 95% of which are singletons. This clonotype was sampled from a human donor. The V call is TRBV27, the J call TRBJ1-4, with a tentative D call TRBD1 (6 bases). The material sequenced was thymocytes. The CDR3 DNA is TGTGCCAGCAGTCCGGAGCTATCCCACAGGGCTAATGAAAAACTGTTTTTT. It is translated as CASSPELSHRANEKLFF.